This TCR beta chain comes out of a study of cytomegalovirus exposure and HLA in healthy donors. Germline values: CDR1 MNHEY, CDR2 SMNVEV (reference sequence). V lost 6 bases to trimming and J lost 9 bases, with 14 bases between them. The CDR3 loop spans 13 amino acids. Study results and limitations: Accurate prediction of most subjects' HLA-A and HLA-B alleles from TCR beta sequences was reported. An assumption of roughly uniform sequencing depth across donors underlay the presence/absence analyses. Cytomegalovirus status, reportedly, was diagnosed with high specificity and sensitivity by the classifier.

The study sampled nominally healthy donors, though unrecorded immune exposures were likely. The PCR ran on 60 Vbeta and 13 Jbeta primers. The table came from immunoSEQ multiplex PCR; TCRdb's copy has only in-frame clones and leaves some out. Altogether about 150,000 clones are present, around 80% being singletons, with the ten largest covering 6.3%. A note on this clone: Its antigen is unknown.

Sequencing was performed on PBMCs. The chain couples TRBV27 to TRBJ2-2, with D perhaps TRBD2 (7 bases). This receptor was taken from a male donor in good health and CMV-seropositive. CDR3 amino acids: CASRGGRDRELFF. The DNA of the CDR3 is TGTGCCAGCAGAGGGGGGAGGGACCGGGAGCTGTTTTTT.